This TCR beta chain emerged from a study of blood T cell repertoires in COVID-19 (dated by TCRdb to the early 2020s). Regarding the complete study: Collaborator samples came from the United States, Italy and Spain and covered acute and convalescent phases of COVID-19. Samples came from the ongoing ImmuneRACE study (first 160 participants) plus 1,254 subjects from 6 global collaborators. A de-identified subject ID, COVID-19 status, age in years and sex were almost always included in the sample metadata. The prospective study material was composed of cDNA or gDNA derived from T cells, B-cell-depleted T cells, or PBMCs. HLA class I and class II types, where available, came from metadata supplied by the sample provider rather than from assay-based typing. The repertoires were made available in a free public database intended to serve as a resource for research on the immune response to SARS-CoV-2. Deeply sampled blood TCRbeta repertoires from subjects exposed to, actively infected with, or recovered from COVID-19 were included in the dataset. Broader findings and caveats from the paper: Clinical and demographic metadata were provided uncurated, with the amount varying by source and participant.

The immunoSEQ Assay, a bias-controlled multiplex PCR, was used to amplify TCRbeta CDR3 regions from genomic DNA. The study's own analysis went as follows. Within the assay, amplification of reference gene primers was used to estimate how many nucleated cells each sample contained. Sequence reads were collapsed and filtered to measure the absolute abundance of every unique TCRbeta CDR3 rearrangement. For each sample, productive Simpson clonality was calculated as the square root of Simpson's diversity index across productive rearrangements. The clones in this table, taken by TCRdb from immuneACCESS, are in-frame only. Not every clone is retained; where verified, under half of the shortfall comes from an unresolved V gene, and the cause of the rest is unknown. That table supplies the V and J calls and clone size; D and trimming were determined from the DNA. Here the sample has 130,000 to 150,000 clones; about four fifths occur a single time. The ten largest clonotypes hold approximately 9.2% of the sample.

Collaborating institutions collected whole blood in K2EDTA tubes following their own protocols. Collaborator samples were shipped for TCRbeta analysis as frozen whole blood, isolated PBMCs, or DNA extracted from either sample type. Looking up the germline V gene (reference sequence) yields CDR1 SGHNT and CDR2 YYREEE. Trimming takes 5 bases off V and 8 bases off J; junction bases not matched to a gene: 9. The CDR3 sequence holds 14 residues, the cysteine and phenylalanine included. The DNA shown is the 42-base CDR3, in frame from base 1. A word on this clone: Its target antigen remains unknown. Per-nucleotide qualities are absent, and no much larger clonotype sits a single base away.

This sequence uses TRBV5-4 and TRBJ2-1; 8 central bases correspond to TRBD2. Source material: peripheral blood. The receptor was isolated from a human donor with acute or convalescent COVID-19. The donor label of this sample is uncertain. The nucleotides read TGTGCCAGCAGTTCAACGGGGGGGGCCCATGAGCAGTTCTTC. The resulting protein is CASSSTGGAHEQFF.